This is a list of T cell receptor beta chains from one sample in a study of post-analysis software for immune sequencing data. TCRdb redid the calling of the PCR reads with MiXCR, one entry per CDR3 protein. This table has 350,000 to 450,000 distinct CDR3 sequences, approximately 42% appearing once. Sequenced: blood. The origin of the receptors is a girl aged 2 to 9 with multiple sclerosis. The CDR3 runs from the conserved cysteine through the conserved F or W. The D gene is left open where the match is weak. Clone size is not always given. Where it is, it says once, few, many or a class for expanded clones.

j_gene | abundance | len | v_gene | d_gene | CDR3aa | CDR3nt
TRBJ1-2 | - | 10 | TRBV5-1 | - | CASRVRGYTF | TGCGCCAGTCGTGTAAGAGGCTACACCTTC
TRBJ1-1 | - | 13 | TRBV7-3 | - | CASSSTVDTEAFF | TGTGCCAGCAGCTCGACAGTGGACACTGAAGCTTTCTTT
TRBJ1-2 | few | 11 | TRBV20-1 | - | CSASHNYGYTF | TGCAGTGCTAGCCACAATTATGGCTACACCTTC
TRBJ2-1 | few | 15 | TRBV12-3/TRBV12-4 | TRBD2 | CASRSGPSSYNEQFF | TGTGCCAGCCGTAGCGGGCCTAGCTCCTACAATGAGCAGTTCTTC
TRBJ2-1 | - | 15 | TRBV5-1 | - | CASSLGPGRNNEQFF | TGCGCCAGCAGCTTGGGCCCAGGGAGGAACAATGAGCAGTTCTTC
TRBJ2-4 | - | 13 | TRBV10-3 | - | CATQGGAKNIQYF | TGTGCCACACAGGGGGGGGCCAAAAACATTCAGTACTTC
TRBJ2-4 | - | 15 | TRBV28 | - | CASSFWSQRGNIQYF | TGTGCCAGCAGTTTTTGGTCCCAAAGGGGAAACATTCAGTACTTC
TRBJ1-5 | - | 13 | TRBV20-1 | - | CSEVGPLLQPQHF | TGCAGTGAAGTAGGGCCTCTCCTTCAGCCCCAGCATTTT
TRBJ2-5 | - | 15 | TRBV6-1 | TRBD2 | CASSPLSSGKETQYF | TGTGCCAGCAGTCCCTTGTCTAGCGGCAAAGAGACCCAGTACTTC
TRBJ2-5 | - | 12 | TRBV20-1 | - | CSARDASGTQYF | TGCAGTGCTAGAGATGCGTCGGGGACCCAGTACTTC
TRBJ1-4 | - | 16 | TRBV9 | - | CASSVAAGTSNEKLFF | TGTGCCAGCAGCGTAGCGGCGGGTACATCTAATGAAAAACTGTTTTTT
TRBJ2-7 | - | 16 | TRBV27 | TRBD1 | CASSLNPDRVYYEQYF | TGTGCCAGCAGTCTCAACCCCGACAGGGTATACTACGAGCAGTACTTC
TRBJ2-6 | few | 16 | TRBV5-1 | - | CASSLAGDSGANVLTF | TGCGCCAGCAGCTTGGCTGGAGACTCTGGGGCCAACGTCCTGACTTTC
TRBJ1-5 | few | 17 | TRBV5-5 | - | CASSPIQALVSNQPQHF | TGTGCCAGCAGCCCCATTCAGGCCCTCGTTAGCAATCAGCCCCAGCATTTT
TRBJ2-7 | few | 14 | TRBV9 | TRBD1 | CASSVGQGGYEQYF | TGTGCCAGCAGCGTGGGACAGGGGGGTTACGAGCAGTACTTC
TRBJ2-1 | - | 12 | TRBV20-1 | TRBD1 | CSASSTGGEQFF | TGCAGTGCTAGTTCTACAGGGGGTGAGCAGTTCTTC
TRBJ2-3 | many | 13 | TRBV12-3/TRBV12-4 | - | CASSLVSTDTQYF | TGTGCCAGCAGCTTGGTGAGCACAGATACGCAGTATTTT
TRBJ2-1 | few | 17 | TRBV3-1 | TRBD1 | CASSQGVLRDRAVEQFF | TGTGCCAGCAGCCAAGGGGTACTCCGGGACAGGGCCGTAGAGCAGTTCTTC
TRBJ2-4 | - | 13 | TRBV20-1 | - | CSAREGLHNEQYF | TGCAGTGCTAGAGAAGGACTACACAATGAGCAGTACTTC
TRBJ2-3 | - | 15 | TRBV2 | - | CAVQNVGVWTDTQYF | TGTGCCGTTCAAAACGTTGGCGTTTGGACAGATACGCAGTATTTT
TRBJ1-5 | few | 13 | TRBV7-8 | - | CASSLEGDRPQHF | TGTGCCAGCAGCTTAGAAGGGGATCGGCCCCAGCATTTT
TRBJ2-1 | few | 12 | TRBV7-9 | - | CASSFPVNEQFF | TGTGCCAGCAGCTTTCCCGTTAATGAGCAGTTCTTC
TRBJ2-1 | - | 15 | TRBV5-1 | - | CASSLVETLLNEQFF | TGCGCCAGCAGCTTGGTCGAGACTCTCCTCAATGAGCAGTTCTTC
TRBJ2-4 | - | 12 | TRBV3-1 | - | CASSPEAGGQYF | TGTGCCAGCAGCCCCGAGGCAGGCGGGCAGTACTTC
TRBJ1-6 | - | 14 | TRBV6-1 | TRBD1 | CASSGYRGNSPLHF | TGTGCCAGCAGTGGCTACAGGGGGAATTCACCCCTCCACTTT
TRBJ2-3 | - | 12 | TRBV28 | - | CASSLLRATQYF | TGTGCCAGCAGTTTATTGAGGGCTACGCAGTATTTT
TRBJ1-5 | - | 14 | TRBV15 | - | CATSIVDSNQPQHF | TGTGCCACCAGCATTGTGGACAGCAATCAGCCCCAGCATTTT
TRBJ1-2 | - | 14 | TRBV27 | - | CASSLQDGRYGYTF | TGTGCCAGCAGTTTACAGGACGGCCGCTATGGCTACACCTTC
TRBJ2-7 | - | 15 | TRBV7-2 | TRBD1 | CASSTGQGAFYEQYF | TGTGCCAGCAGCACCGGACAGGGGGCCTTTTACGAGCAGTACTTC
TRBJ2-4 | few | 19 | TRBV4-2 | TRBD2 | CASSRGLAGSRLTKNIQYF | TGTGCCAGCAGCCGCGGACTAGCGGGATCTCGGCTGACCAAAAACATTCAGTACTTC
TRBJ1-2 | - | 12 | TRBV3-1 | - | CASSQGGRGYTF | TGTGCCAGCAGCCAAGGGGGGCGAGGCTACACCTTC
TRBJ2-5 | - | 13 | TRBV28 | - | CASGRGYQETQYF | TGTGCCAGTGGGAGGGGGTACCAAGAGACCCAGTACTTC
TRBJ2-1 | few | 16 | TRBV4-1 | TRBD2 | CASSPAGGVTYNEQFF | TGCGCCAGCAGCCCAGCCGGGGGGGTCACCTACAATGAGCAGTTCTTC
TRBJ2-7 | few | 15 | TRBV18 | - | CASSPPAGTSYEQYF | TGTGCCAGCTCACCACCGGCAGGGACCTCATACGAGCAGTACTTC
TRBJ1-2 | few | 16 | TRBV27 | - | CASSSWRHGIDYGYTF | TGTGCCAGCAGTAGCTGGCGACACGGTATTGACTATGGCTACACCTTC
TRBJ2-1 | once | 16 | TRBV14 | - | CASSPQGPVSYNEQFF | TGTGCCAGCAGCCCTCAGGGTCCTGTTTCCTACAATGAGCAGTTCTTC
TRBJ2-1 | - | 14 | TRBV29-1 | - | CSVDRPGTYNEQFF | TGCAGCGTTGATAGGCCAGGGACTTACAATGAGCAGTTCTTC
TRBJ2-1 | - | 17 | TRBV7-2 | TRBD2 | CASSLVGLAAPYNEQFF | TGTGCCAGCAGCTTAGTGGGACTAGCGGCCCCCTACAATGAGCAGTTCTTC
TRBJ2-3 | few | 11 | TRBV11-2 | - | CASSLSGLQYF | TGTGCCAGCAGCTTATCCGGCCTGCAGTATTTT
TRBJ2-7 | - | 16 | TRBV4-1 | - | CASSYTRTASSYEQYF | TGCGCCAGCAGCTACACGAGGACAGCTAGCTCCTACGAGCAGTACTTC
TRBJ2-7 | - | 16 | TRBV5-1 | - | CASSLAGASPSYEQYF | TGCGCCAGCAGCTTGGCAGGGGCTTCACCTTCCTACGAGCAGTACTTC
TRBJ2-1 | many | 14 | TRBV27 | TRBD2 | CASSLGLAGDEQFF | TGTGCCAGCAGTTTGGGACTAGCCGGGGATGAGCAGTTCTTC
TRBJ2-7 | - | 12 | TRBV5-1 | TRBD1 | CASSWTGREQYF | TGCGCCAGCAGCTGGACAGGGCGCGAGCAGTACTTC
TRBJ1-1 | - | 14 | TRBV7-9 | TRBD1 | CASGGTDMNTEAFF | TGTGCCAGCGGGGGGACAGACATGAACACTGAAGCTTTCTTT
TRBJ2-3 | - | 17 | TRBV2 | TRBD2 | CASMGLTSGTSTDTQYF | TGTGCCAGCATGGGGTTGACTAGCGGGACTAGCACAGATACGCAGTATTTT
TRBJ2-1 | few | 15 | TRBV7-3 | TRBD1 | CASSPNRQGAGEQFF | TGTGCCAGCAGCCCTAACCGACAGGGTGCGGGTGAGCAGTTCTTC
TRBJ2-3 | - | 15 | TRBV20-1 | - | CSARTGHSFTDTQYF | TGCAGTGCTAGAACCGGACACTCCTTCACAGATACGCAGTATTTT
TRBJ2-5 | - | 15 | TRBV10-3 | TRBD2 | CAISPGDSGRAIQYF | TGTGCCATCAGTCCTGGTGATAGCGGGAGAGCCATCCAGTACTTC
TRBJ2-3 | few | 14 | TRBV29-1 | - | CSAEGGAHTDTQYF | TGCAGCGCCGAAGGGGGGGCCCACACAGATACGCAGTATTTT
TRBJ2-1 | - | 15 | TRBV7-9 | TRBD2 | CASSLTGLAGNEQFF | TGTGCCAGCAGCTTAACGGGACTAGCGGGCAATGAGCAGTTCTTC
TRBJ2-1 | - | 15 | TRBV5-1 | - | CASRTAPGTYNEQFF | TGCGCCAGCAGGACGGCCCCAGGGACCTACAATGAGCAGTTCTTC
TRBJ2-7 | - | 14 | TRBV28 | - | CASSLNGPSYEQYF | TGTGCCAGCAGTTTAAATGGACCTTCCTACGAGCAGTACTTC
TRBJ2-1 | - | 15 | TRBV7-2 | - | CASSAPGASYNEQFF | TGTGCCAGCAGCGCCCCCGGGGCCTCCTACAATGAGCAGTTCTTC
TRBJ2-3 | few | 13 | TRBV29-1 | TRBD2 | CSVDSGITDTQYF | TGCAGCGTGGATAGCGGGATCACAGATACGCAGTATTTT
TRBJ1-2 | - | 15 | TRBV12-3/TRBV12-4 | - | CASSLRSGGAGGYTF | TGTGCCAGCAGTTTAAGATCGGGGGGCGCTGGTGGCTACACCTTC
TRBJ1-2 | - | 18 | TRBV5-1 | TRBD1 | CASSINPGQGRYNYGYTF | TGCGCCAGCAGCATTAATCCGGGACAGGGCCGGTATAACTATGGCTACACCTTC
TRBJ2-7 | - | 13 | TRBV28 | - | CASSPPGAWEQYF | TGTGCCAGCAGCCCCCCGGGGGCGTGGGAGCAGTACTTC